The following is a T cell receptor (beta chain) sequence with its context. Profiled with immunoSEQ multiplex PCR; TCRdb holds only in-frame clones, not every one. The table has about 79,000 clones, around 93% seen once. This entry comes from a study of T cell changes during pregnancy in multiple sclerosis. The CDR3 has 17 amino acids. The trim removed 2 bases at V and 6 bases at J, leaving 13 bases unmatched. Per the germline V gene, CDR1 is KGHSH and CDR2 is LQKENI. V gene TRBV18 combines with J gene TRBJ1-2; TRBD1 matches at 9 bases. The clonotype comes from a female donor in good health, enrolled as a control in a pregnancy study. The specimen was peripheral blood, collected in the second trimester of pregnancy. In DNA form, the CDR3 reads TGTGCCAGCTCACCATCTGCTACAACGACAGGGGGAAATGGCTACACCTTC. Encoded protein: CASSPSATTTGGNGYTF.